A single sample gave rise to the 9 T cell receptor beta chains below, sequenced in a study of neoadjuvant nivolumab and ipilimumab in lung cancer. TCRdb's copy holds only in-frame clones and misses some; the assay was immunoSEQ multiplex PCR. Here the sample spans some 50,000 clones, around 89% being singletons. This specimen consisted of blood, obtained before neoadjuvant nivolumab, alone or with ipilimumab. The source of these receptors is an adult with non-small cell lung cancer. Some clones in this sample may be carry-over from other donors' samples.

Remarks on this clone: A read error may produce the germline difference seen at one junction end. Other DNA sequences in this sample translate to the same CDR3. The rearrangement links TRBV5-1 to TRBJ2-6, with a tentative D call TRBD2 (6 bases). Germline values: CDR1 SGHRS, CDR2 YFSETQ. The CDR3 has 15 residues. In DNA form, the CDR3 reads TGCGCCAGCAGCTCCACTAGCTCTGGGGCCAACGTCTTGACTTTC. This translates into CASSSTSSGANVLTF.

V usage is TRBV6-5 and J usage is TRBJ2-7; 7 nucleotides agree with TRBD2. The junction had 12 bases not matched to a gene; V was cut back by 7 bases and J by 3 bases. Germline V lookup: CDR1 MNHEY, CDR2 SVGAGI. The CDR3 runs to 15 residues. In nucleotides, the CDR3 is TGTGCCAGCACCTTAAGCCCCGGCGGGAGCTACGAGCAGTACTTC. It translates to CASTLSPGGSYEQYF.

This sequence joins TRBV7-9 and TRBJ2-3; 13 bases line up with TRBD2. The CDR3 is 16 residues long. The ends lost 5 bases at V and 4 bases at J; junction bases unmatched: 6. Germline V gene lookup returns CDR1 SEHNR and CDR2 FQNEAQ (reference sequence). The CDR3 sequence: CASSPWTSGRADTQYF. CDR3 nucleotide sequence: TGTGCCAGCAGCCCCTGGACTAGCGGGAGAGCAGATACGCAGTATTTT.

This clone counts as medium-sized. The V call is TRBV6-5, the J call TRBJ1-2; 7 bases are shared with TRBD1. The CDR3 is 12 residues long. The V segment lost 5 bases and the J segment 10 bases; nucleotides outside the gene matches: 7. Germline V lookup: CDR1 MNHEY, CDR2 SVGAGI. The DNA for the CDR3 is TGTGCCAGCAGTGCAACGGGACAGACCTACACCTTC. This codes for CASSATGQTYTF.

As DNA, the CDR3 is TGTGCCAGTATACGGACCTGGAACACTGAAGCTTTCTTT. Protein product: CASIRTWNTEAFF. The chain is built from TRBV19 and TRBJ1-1; D is uncertain. Per the germline V gene, CDR1 is LNHDA and CDR2 is SQIVND (reference sequence). The CDR3 contains 13 residues. Trimming removed 7 bases from V and 1 base from J, with 10 bases in between.

V usage is TRBV5-4 and J usage is TRBJ1-4; D unclear. The CDR3 is 16 amino acids. Per the germline V gene, CDR1 is SGHNT and CDR2 is YYREEE (reference sequence). V was pared by 2 bases and J by 0 bases, with 11 bases between. The CDR3: CASSFRTAATNEKLFF. CDR3 coding DNA: TGTGCCAGCAGCTTCCGGACCGCCGCAACTAATGAAAAACTGTTTTTT.

J is TRBJ2-5 and V is TRBV19; 8 bases are shared with TRBD2. Germline assignment: CDR1 LNHDA and CDR2 SQIVND (reference sequence). The CDR3 has 13 residues. Trimming removed 7 bases from V and 5 bases from J; junction bases left unmatched: 6. The CDR3 protein is CASKKGGRETQYF. The CDR3 bases are TGTGCCAGTAAGAAGGGCGGGAGGGAGACCCAGTACTTC.

This clone was seen more than once but under ten times. V usage is TRBV6-5 and J usage is TRBJ2-7; 10 bases are a match to TRBD1. V lost 6 bases to trimming and J lost 5 bases; unmatched junction nucleotides: 7. The CDR3 length is 14 residues. The germline V gene has CDR1 MNHEY and CDR2 SVGAGI. CDR3 loop: CASRSGTGDDEQYF. For the CDR3, the DNA is TGTGCCAGCAGGTCCGGGACAGGGGACGACGAGCAGTACTTC.

The CDR3 loop is CASWGRGIQETQYF. Here the CDR3 DNA reads TGTGCCAGTTGGGGGAGGGGAATCCAAGAGACCCAGTACTTC. This chain links TRBV6-5 with TRBJ2-5; 7 nucleotides align to TRBD2. Germline CDR1 and CDR2: MNHEY and SVGAGI. This CDR3 is built from 14 residues. V trimming: 9 bases; J trimming: 1 base; junction bases outside the gene matches: 8.